This TCR beta chain was sequenced for a study of shared clonotypes between healthy human individuals. Study results and caveats: Investigators expected sequencing depth to affect clonotype sharing among donors. Rarefaction demonstrated incomplete sorted-subset sequencing despite large depth. It was the few donors that limited the genetic and exposure-history diversity represented.

The table came from immunoSEQ multiplex PCR; TCRdb's copy has only in-frame clones and leaves some out. The table records 2 million to 2.5 million clones, roughly 95% of them present only once. In the case of this clone: Its antigen is unknown.

Trimming removed 3 bases from V and 1 base from J; junction bases left unmatched: 5. The CDR3 loop spans 16 amino acids. CDR1 and CDR2 (germline): SGHNT, YYREEE (reference sequence). Cells designated naive CD8 were CD45RO-negative and were positively selected for CCR7, with terminally differentiated effector memory CD45RA+ cells excluded. This chain connects TRBV5-4 to TRBJ2-2, with 8 bases matching TRBD1. The clonotype was recovered from a man aged 18 to 29 in good health. The specimen was naive CD8+ T cells sorted from blood. The CDR3 loop reads CASSWAGQENTGELFF. CDR3 DNA: TGTGCCAGCAGCTGGGCGGGACAGGAGAACACCGGGGAGCTGTTTTTT.